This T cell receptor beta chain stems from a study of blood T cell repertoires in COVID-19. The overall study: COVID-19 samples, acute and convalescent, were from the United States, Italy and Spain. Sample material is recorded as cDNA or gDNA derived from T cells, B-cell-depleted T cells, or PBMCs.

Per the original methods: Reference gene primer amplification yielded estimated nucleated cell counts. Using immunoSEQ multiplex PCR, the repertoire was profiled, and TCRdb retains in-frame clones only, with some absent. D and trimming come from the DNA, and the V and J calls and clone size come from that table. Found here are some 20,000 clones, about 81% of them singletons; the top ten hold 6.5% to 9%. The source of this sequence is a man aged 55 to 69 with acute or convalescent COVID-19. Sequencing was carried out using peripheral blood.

CDR3 sequence reads: CAWRQGANYGYTF. The DNA of the CDR3 is TGTGCCTGGAGACAGGGTGCTAACTATGGCTACACCTTC. The chain employs TRBV30 and TRBJ1-2; a weak D match, TRBD1 (6 bases). The germline V gene has CDR1 GTSNPN and CDR2 SVGIG (reference sequence). The CDR3 consists of 13 residues. V lost 3 bases, J lost 0 bases, and 8 bases lay in between.